A selection of T cell receptor beta chains follows, all from one sample in a study of graft-versus-host responses after intestinal transplantation. Measured with immunoSEQ multiplex PCR; TCRdb has only the in-frame clones, and not every one. The sample holds 9,900 or so clones, roughly 30% seen once. The sample here was alloreactive CD4+ T cells from a mixed lymphocyte reaction culture, taken before transplantation. These receptors all stem from a human patient who was an organ donor for intestinal transplantation. The conserved cysteine and the conserved F or W are not part of the CDR3 here. The order of the fields is D gene, V gene, J gene, CDR3 protein. The D gene is left open where the match is weak.

D: TRBD2; V: TRBV5-5; J: TRBJ2-3; CDR3: ASSAAGTIGYPDTQY
D: TRBD1; V: TRBV6-5; J: TRBJ1-5; CDR3: ASSKGQANQPQH
D: TRBD1; V: TRBV7-9; J: TRBJ1-2; CDR3: ASSLAPTGLGGYT
D: .; V: TRBV6-5; J: TRBJ1-2; CDR3: ASRPRGGGGYT
D: TRBD2; V: TRBV4-1; J: TRBJ2-3; CDR3: ASSQPKRLAGGTDTQY
D: .; V: TRBV7-2; J: TRBJ1-2; CDR3: ASSLGRGRGYT
D: .; V: TRBV6-6; J: TRBJ1-5; CDR3: ASSYSPRSEPQH
D: TRBD1; V: TRBV7-9; J: TRBJ2-1; CDR3: ASSLATIRDSRYNEQF
D: TRBD2; V: TRBV27; J: TRBJ2-7; CDR3: ASSLWPMTSGGTYEQY
D: .; V: TRBV4-1; J: TRBJ2-3; CDR3: ASSHRGDTQY
D: .; V: TRBV11-2; J: TRBJ1-6; CDR3: ASRARGSYNSPLH
D: .; V: TRBV7-3; J: TRBJ2-3; CDR3: ASNSGSSTDTQY
D: .; V: TRBV6-1; J: TRBJ1-3; CDR3: ASSELAGWLGMRRNTIY
D: .; V: TRBV30; J: TRBJ1-2; CDR3: AWSVLYGGVNGYT
D: .; V: TRBV5-4; J: TRBJ1-2; CDR3: ASSAWDIGNYGYT
D: TRBD2; V: TRBV10-3; J: TRBJ2-1; CDR3: AISRPGRGGLANEQF
D: TRBD2; V: TRBV5-4; J: TRBJ2-3; CDR3: ASSFGGGPDTQY
D: .; V: TRBV11-2; J: TRBJ2-3; CDR3: ASRARFSLGADTQY
D: TRBD2; V: TRBV7-3; J: TRBJ2-5; CDR3: ASSRASGETQY
D: .; V: TRBV7-3; J: TRBJ2-2; CDR3: ASSLSGWAGLTGELF
D: .; V: TRBV10-1; J: TRBJ2-3; CDR3: ASSEVGEEAGDTQY
D: .; V: TRBV7-9; J: TRBJ1-2; CDR3: ASTDFRTDSNYGYT
D: TRBD2; V: TRBV5-1; J: TRBJ2-2; CDR3: ASSPLAGGLGGELF
D: .; V: TRBV7-3; J: TRBJ1-2; CDR3: ASSLSQGLGYT
D: TRBD2; V: TRBV7-3; J: TRBJ2-1; CDR3: ASSSSGGKSSYNEQF
D: TRBD2; V: TRBV15; J: TRBJ2-3; CDR3: ATQGLATDTQY
D: .; V: TRBV7-2; J: TRBJ2-2; CDR3: ASSFDGGHGELF
D: .; V: TRBV7-9; J: TRBJ2-2; CDR3: ASSLLGPGTGELF
D: TRBD2; V: TRBV6-5; J: TRBJ2-7; CDR3: ASRGARGGPYEQY
D: .; V: TRBV4-1; J: TRBJ2-5; CDR3: ASSQPTRGETQY
D: TRBD1; V: TRBV7-3; J: TRBJ2-5; CDR3: ASSPGTVRSETQY
D: TRBD1; V: TRBV6-8; J: TRBJ2-2; CDR3: ASSSWPALNRGRWEHRGAV
D: .; V: TRBV6-4; J: TRBJ2-2; CDR3: ASRDTPNTGELF
D: TRBD2; V: TRBV11-1; J: TRBJ2-7; CDR3: ASSYHHGLAGLGEQY
D: TRBD2; V: TRBV9; J: TRBJ2-5; CDR3: ASSLNGLAGGQETQY
D: TRBD1; V: TRBV4-1; J: TRBJ2-2; CDR3: ASSQVPRGLGELF
D: TRBD2; V: TRBV5-8; J: TRBJ2-5; CDR3: ASSSGGAIETQY
D: .; V: TRBV30; J: TRBJ1-1; CDR3: AWSRSGGGAF
D: TRBD1; V: TRBV19; J: TRBJ2-6; CDR3: ASSINVGGQGLAGANVLT
D: .; V: TRBV2; J: TRBJ1-1; CDR3: ASSRQVSTEAF